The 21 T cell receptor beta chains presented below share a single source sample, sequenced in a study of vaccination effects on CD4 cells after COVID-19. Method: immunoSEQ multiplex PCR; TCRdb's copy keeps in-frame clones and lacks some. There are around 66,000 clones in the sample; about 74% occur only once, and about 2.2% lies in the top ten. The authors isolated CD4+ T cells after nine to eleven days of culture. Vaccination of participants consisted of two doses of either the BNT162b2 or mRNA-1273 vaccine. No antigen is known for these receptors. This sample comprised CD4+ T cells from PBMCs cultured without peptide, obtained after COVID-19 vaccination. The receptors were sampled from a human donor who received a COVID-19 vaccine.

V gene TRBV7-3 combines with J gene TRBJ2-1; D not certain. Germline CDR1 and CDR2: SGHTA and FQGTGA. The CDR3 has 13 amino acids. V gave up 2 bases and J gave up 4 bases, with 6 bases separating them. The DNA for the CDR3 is TGTGCCAGCAGCTTAGAGGCGTACAATGAGCAGTTCTTC. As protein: CASSLEAYNEQFF.

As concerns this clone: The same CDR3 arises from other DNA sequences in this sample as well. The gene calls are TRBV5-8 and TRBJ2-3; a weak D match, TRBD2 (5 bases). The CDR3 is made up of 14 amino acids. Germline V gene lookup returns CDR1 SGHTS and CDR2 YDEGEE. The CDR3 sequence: CASPDLTGEDTQYF. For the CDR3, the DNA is TGTGCTAGCCCTGACCTAACCGGGGAAGATACGCAGTATTTT. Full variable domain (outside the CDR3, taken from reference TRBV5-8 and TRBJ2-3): EAGVTQSPTHLIKTRGQQATLRCSPISGHTSVYWYQQALGLGLQFLLWYDEGEERNRGNFPPRFSGRQFPNYSSELNVNALELEDSALYLCASPDLTGEDTQYFGPGTRLTVL.

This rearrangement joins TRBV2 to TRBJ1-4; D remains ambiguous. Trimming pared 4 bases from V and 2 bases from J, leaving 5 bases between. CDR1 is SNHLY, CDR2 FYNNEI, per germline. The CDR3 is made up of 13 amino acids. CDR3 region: CASSGRTNEKLFF. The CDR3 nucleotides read TGTGCCAGCAGTGGTAGGACTAATGAAAAACTGTTTTTT.

DNA of the CDR3: TGTGCCAGCTCACCACCTAAGGGAACCGGGGAGCTGTTTTTT. Amino acids: CASSPPKGTGELFF. The chain links TRBV18 to TRBJ2-2; no reliable D call. Germline lookup yields CDR1 KGHSH and CDR2 LQKENI. The V gene lost 0 bases and the J gene lost 5 bases, with 7 bases spanning the gap. This CDR3 comprises 14 residues. Complete variable domain (other parts from reference TRBV18 and TRBJ2-2): NAGVMQNPRHLVRRRGQEARLRCSPMKGHSHVYWYRQLPEEGLKFMVYLQKENIIDESGMPKERFSAEFPKEGPSILRIQQVVRGDSAAYFCASSPPKGTGELFFGEGSRLTVL.

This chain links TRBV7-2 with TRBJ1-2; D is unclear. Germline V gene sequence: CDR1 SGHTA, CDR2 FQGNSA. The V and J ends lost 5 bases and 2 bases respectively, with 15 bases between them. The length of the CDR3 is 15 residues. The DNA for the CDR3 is TGTGCCAGCAGCGGCCAATCGTTGGGGAACTATGGCTACACCTTC. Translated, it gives CASSGQSLGNYGYTF. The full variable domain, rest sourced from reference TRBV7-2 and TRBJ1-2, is GAGVSQSPSNKVTEKGKDVELRCDPISGHTALYWYRQSLGQGLEFLIYFQGNSAPDKSGLPSDRFSAERTGGSVSTLTIQRTQQEDSAVYLCASSGQSLGNYGYTFGSGTRLTVV.

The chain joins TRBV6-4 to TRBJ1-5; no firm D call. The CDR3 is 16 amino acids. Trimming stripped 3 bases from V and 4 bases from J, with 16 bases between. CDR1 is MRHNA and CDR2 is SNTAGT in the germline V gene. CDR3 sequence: CASSDNRRGINQPQHF. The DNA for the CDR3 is TGTGCCAGCAGTGATAATCGGAGAGGGATTAATCAGCCCCAGCATTTT.

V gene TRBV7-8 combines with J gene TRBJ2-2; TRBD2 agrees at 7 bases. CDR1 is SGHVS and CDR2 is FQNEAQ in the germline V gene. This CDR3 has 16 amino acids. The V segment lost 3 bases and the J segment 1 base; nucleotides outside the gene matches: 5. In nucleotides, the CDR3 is TGTGCCAGCAGCTTCGGCCCGGGGGGGAACACCGGGGAGCTGTTTTTT. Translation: CASSFGPGGNTGELFF.

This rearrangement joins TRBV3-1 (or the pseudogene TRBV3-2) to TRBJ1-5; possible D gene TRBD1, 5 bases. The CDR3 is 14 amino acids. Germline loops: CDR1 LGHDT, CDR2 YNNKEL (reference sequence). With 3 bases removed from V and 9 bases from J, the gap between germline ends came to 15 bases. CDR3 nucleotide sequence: TGTGCCAGCAGCCAGCGTACCCAGGGCGGGCCCCAGCATTTT. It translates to CASSQRTQGGPQHF.

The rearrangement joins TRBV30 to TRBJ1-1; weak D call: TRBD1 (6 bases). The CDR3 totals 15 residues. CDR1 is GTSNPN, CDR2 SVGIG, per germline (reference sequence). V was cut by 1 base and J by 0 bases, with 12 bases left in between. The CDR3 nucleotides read TGTGCCTGGAGTGCAGACAGGCTAATGAACACTGAAGCTTTCTTT. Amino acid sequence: CAWSADRLMNTEAFF. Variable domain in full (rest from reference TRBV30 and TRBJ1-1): SQTIHQWPATLVQPVGSPLSLECTVEGTSNPNLYWYRQAAGRGLQLLFYSVGIGQISSEVPQNLSASRPQDRQFILSSKKLLLSDSGFYLCAWSADRLMNTEAFFGQGTRLTVV.

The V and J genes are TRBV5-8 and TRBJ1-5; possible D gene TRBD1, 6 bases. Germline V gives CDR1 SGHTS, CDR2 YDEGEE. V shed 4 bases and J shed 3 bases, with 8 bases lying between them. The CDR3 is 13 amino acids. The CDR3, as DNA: TGTGCCAGCAGCGACAGGTTCAATCAGCCCCAGCATTTT. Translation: CASSDRFNQPQHF.

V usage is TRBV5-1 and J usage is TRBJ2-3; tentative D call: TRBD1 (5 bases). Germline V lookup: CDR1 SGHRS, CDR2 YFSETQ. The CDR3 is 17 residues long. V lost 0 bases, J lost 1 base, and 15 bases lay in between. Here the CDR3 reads CASSLVRVADRTDTQYF. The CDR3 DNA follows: TGCGCCAGCAGCTTGGTCAGGGTAGCAGACCGCACAGATACGCAGTATTTT.

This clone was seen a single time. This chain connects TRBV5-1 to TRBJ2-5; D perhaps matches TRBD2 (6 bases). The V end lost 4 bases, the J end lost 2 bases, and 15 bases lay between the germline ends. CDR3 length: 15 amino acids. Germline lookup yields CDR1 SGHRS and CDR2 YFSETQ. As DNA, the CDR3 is TGCGCCAGCAGCAGCGGGCAGGGAGGACAAGAGACCCAGTACTTC. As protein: CASSSGQGGQETQYF.

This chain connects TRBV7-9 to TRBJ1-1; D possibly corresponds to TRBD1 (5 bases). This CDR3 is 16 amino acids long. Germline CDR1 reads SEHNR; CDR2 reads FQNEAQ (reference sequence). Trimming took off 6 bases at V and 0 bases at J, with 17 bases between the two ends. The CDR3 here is CASRPGGPLVNTEAFF. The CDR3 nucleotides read TGTGCCAGCAGGCCGGGGGGACCCCTCGTGAACACTGAAGCTTTCTTT. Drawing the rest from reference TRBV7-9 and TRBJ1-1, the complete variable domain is DTGVSQNPRHKITKRGQNVTFRCDPISEHNRLYWYRQTLGQGPEFLTYFQNEAQLEKSRLLSDRFSAERPKGSFSTLEIQRTEQGDSAMYLCASRPGGPLVNTEAFFGQGTRLTVV.

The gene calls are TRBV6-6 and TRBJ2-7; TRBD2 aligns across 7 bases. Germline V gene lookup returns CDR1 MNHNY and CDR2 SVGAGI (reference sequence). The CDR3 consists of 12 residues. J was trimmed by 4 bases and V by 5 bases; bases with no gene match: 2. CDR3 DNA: TGTGCCAGCAGTACGGGGGGATACGAGCAGTACGTC. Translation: CASSTGGYEQYV.

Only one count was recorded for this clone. The CDR3 sequence: CATSPGGNQPQHF. In DNA, the CDR3 is TGTGCCACCAGTCCGGGGGGCAATCAGCCCCAGCATTTT. V usage is TRBV24-1 and J usage is TRBJ1-5; D may be TRBD1 (5 bases). V lost 6 bases and J 2 bases, leaving 7 bases between the germline ends. The germline V gene has CDR1 KGHDR and CDR2 SFDVKD. The CDR3 is made up of 13 amino acids.

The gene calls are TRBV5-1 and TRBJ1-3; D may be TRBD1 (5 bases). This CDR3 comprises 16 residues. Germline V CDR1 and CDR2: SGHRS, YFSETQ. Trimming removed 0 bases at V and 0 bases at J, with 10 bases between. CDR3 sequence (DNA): TGCGCCAGCAGCTTGGTCCCGGGGACCTCTGGAAACACCATATATTTT. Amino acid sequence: CASSLVPGTSGNTIYF. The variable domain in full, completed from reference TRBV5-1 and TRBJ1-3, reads KAGVTQTPRYLIKTRGQQVTLSCSPISGHRSVSWYQQTPGQGLQFLFEYFSETQRNKGNFPGRFSGRQFSNSRSEMNVSTLELGDSALYLCASSLVPGTSGNTIYFGEGSWLTVV.

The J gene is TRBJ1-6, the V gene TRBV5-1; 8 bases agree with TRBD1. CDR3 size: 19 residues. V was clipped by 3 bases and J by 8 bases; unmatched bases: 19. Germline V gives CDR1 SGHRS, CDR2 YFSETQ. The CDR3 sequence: CASSSFMSGGRGFDSPLHF. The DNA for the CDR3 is TGCGCCAGCAGCTCTTTCATGTCAGGGGGCCGTGGGTTTGATTCACCCCTCCACTTT. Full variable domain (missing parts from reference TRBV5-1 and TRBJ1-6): KAGVTQTPRYLIKTRGQQVTLSCSPISGHRSVSWYQQTPGQGLQFLFEYFSETQRNKGNFPGRFSGRQFSNSRSEMNVSTLELGDSALYLCASSSFMSGGRGFDSPLHFGNGTRLTVT.

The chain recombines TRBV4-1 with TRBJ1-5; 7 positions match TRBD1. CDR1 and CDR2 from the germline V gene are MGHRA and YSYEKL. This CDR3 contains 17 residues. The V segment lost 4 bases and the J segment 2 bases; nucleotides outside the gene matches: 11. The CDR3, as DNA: TGCGCCAGCAGCCTTTATATTGGGACAGTAGGCAATCAGCCCCAGCATTTT. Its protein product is CASSLYIGTVGNQPQHF.

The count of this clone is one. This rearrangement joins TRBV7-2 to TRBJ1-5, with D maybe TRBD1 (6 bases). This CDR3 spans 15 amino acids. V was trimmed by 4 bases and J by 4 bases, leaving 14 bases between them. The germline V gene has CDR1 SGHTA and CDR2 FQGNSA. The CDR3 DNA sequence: TGTGCCAGCAGCTCAACAGGGTTGGGTAATCAGCCCCAGCATTTT. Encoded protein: CASSSTGLGNQPQHF. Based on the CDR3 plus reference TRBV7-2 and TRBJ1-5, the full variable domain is GAGVSQSPSNKVTEKGKDVELRCDPISGHTALYWYRQSLGQGLEFLIYFQGNSAPDKSGLPSDRFSAERTGGSVSTLTIQRTQQEDSAVYLCASSSTGLGNQPQHFGDGTRLSIL.

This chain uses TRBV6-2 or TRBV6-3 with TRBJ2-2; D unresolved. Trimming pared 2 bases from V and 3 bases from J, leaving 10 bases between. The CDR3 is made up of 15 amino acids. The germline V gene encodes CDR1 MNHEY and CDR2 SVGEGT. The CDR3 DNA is TGTGCCAGCAGTTACGTCCGAATAGACACCGGGGAGCTGTTTTTT. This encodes CASSYVRIDTGELFF.

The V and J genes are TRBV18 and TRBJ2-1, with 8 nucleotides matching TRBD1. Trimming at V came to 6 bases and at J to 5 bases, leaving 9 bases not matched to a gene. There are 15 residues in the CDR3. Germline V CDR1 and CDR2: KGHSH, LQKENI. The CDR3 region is CASSRGTGSDNEQFF. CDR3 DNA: TGTGCCAGCTCGCGCGGGACAGGTTCTGACAATGAGCAGTTCTTC.